Listed below are T cell receptor beta chains from one sample, sequenced in a study of cytomegalovirus exposure and HLA in healthy donors. Clones were read by immunoSEQ multiplex PCR, and TCRdb kept only the in-frame ones, dropping some. This sample yields around 78,000 clones, of which 60% to 70% are seen a single time; 5% to 6% belongs to the top ten. Sequenced input: PBMCs. These receptors all stem from a man between 25 and 39 years old in good health and CMV-seropositive. Both conserved end residues are part of each CDR3. D genes are given only for firm matches. Clone size is not always given. Where it is, it says once, few, many or a class for expanded clones.

d_gene: TRBD1; v_gene: TRBV7-2; abundance: -; j_gene: TRBJ1-6; CDR3aa: CASRDRVDNSPLHF; CDR3nt: TGTGCCAGCAGGGACAGGGTGGATAATTCACCCCTCCACTTT
d_gene: TRBD1; v_gene: TRBV19; abundance: few; j_gene: TRBJ1-5; CDR3aa: CATRQGASKEPQHF; CDR3nt: TGTGCCACTCGACAGGGGGCGAGTAAAGAGCCCCAGCATTTT
d_gene: TRBD1; v_gene: TRBV5-6; abundance: -; j_gene: TRBJ2-3; CDR3aa: CASSFIGTDSTDTQYF; CDR3nt: TGTGCCAGCAGCTTCATCGGGACAGATAGCACAGATACGCAGTATTTT
d_gene: -; v_gene: TRBV9; abundance: -; j_gene: TRBJ1-2; CDR3aa: CASSVVREARGYTF; CDR3nt: TGTGCCAGCAGCGTGGTTAGGGAGGCCCGTGGCTACACCTTC
d_gene: TRBD1; v_gene: TRBV2; abundance: -; j_gene: TRBJ1-1; CDR3aa: CARGTASGAEAFF; CDR3nt: TGTGCCAGAGGGACAGCTTCCGGGGCTGAAGCTTTCTTT
d_gene: TRBD2; v_gene: TRBV7-2; abundance: -; j_gene: TRBJ2-2; CDR3aa: CASSLGLAYQYPGELFF; CDR3nt: TGTGCCAGCAGCTTGGGACTAGCGTACCAATACCCCGGGGAGCTGTTTTTT
d_gene: TRBD2; v_gene: TRBV29-1; abundance: -; j_gene: TRBJ2-1; CDR3aa: CSVVSNLAGGYNEQFF; CDR3nt: TGCAGCGTTGTCTCAAACCTAGCGGGAGGCTACAATGAGCAGTTCTTC
d_gene: -; v_gene: TRBV14; abundance: -; j_gene: TRBJ2-7; CDR3aa: CASSQDFRYEQYF; CDR3nt: TGTGCCAGCAGCCAAGATTTCCGTTACGAGCAGTACTTC
d_gene: -; v_gene: TRBV15; abundance: -; j_gene: TRBJ1-2; CDR3aa: CATSMRQNLFGYTF; CDR3nt: TGTGCCACCAGTATGAGACAGAATCTGTTTGGCTACACCTTC
d_gene: TRBD1; v_gene: TRBV5-4; abundance: -; j_gene: TRBJ2-7; CDR3aa: CASSHGQGAYEQYF; CDR3nt: TGTGCCAGCAGCCACGGACAGGGGGCCTACGAGCAGTACTTC
d_gene: TRBD2; v_gene: TRBV27; abundance: -; j_gene: TRBJ2-1; CDR3aa: CASSPPVPGLADYNEQFF; CDR3nt: TGTGCCAGCAGTCCTCCCGTACCGGGACTAGCGGACTACAATGAGCAGTTCTTC
d_gene: TRBD1; v_gene: TRBV5-1; abundance: -; j_gene: TRBJ2-1; CDR3aa: CASSLESGQGARGFF; CDR3nt: TGCGCCAGCAGCTTGGAATCGGGACAGGGGGCCCGAGGGTTCTTC
d_gene: -; v_gene: TRBV7-9; abundance: -; j_gene: TRBJ1-5; CDR3aa: CASSLQAGPQHF; CDR3nt: TGTGCCAGCAGCTTACAGGCGGGGCCCCAGCATTTT
d_gene: TRBD2; v_gene: TRBV4-1; abundance: -; j_gene: TRBJ2-2; CDR3aa: CASSETPWTSGRARLDTGELFF; CDR3nt: TGCGCCAGCAGCGAGACCCCCTGGACTAGCGGGAGGGCCCGGTTGGATACCGGGGAGCTGTTTTTT
d_gene: -; v_gene: TRBV20-1; abundance: -; j_gene: TRBJ2-7; CDR3aa: CSARGAGEQYF; CDR3nt: TGCAGTGCTAGAGGCGCGGGAGAGCAGTACTTC
d_gene: -; v_gene: TRBV19; abundance: -; j_gene: TRBJ1-5; CDR3aa: CASSIRGTNQPQHF; CDR3nt: TGTGCCAGTAGTATCAGGGGAACCAATCAGCCCCAGCATTTT
d_gene: TRBD2; v_gene: TRBV7-6; abundance: -; j_gene: TRBJ2-5; CDR3aa: CASSLVGLAGKETQYF; CDR3nt: TGTGCCAGCAGCTTAGTGGGACTAGCGGGGAAAGAGACCCAGTACTTC
d_gene: -; v_gene: TRBV6-5; abundance: -; j_gene: TRBJ1-1; CDR3aa: CASSPGYTEAFF; CDR3nt: TGTGCCAGCAGCCCAGGGTACACTGAAGCTTTCTTT
d_gene: -; v_gene: TRBV4-2; abundance: -; j_gene: TRBJ2-2; CDR3aa: CASSQDLVRIAGELFF; CDR3nt: TGTGCCAGCAGCCAAGATTTGGTCAGGATAGCCGGGGAGCTGTTTTTT
d_gene: -; v_gene: TRBV29-1; abundance: -; j_gene: TRBJ2-7; CDR3aa: CSVTLGYEQYF; CDR3nt: TGCAGCGTTACTCTCGGGTACGAGCAGTACTTC
d_gene: TRBD1; v_gene: TRBV5-4; abundance: few; j_gene: TRBJ2-4; CDR3aa: CASSLGQGQIRAKNIQYF; CDR3nt: TGTGCCAGCAGCCTGGGACAGGGGCAGATTCGTGCCAAAAACATTCAGTACTTC
d_gene: -; v_gene: TRBV10-3; abundance: once; j_gene: TRBJ2-7; CDR3aa: CAISESTWRASLYEQYF; CDR3nt: TGTGCCATCAGTGAGTCGACTTGGCGGGCTAGCCTCTACGAGCAGTACTTC
d_gene: TRBD1; v_gene: TRBV5-4; abundance: once; j_gene: TRBJ1-2; CDR3aa: CASSRQGAGYGYTF; CDR3nt: TGTGCCAGCAGTCGACAGGGGGCGGGCTATGGCTACACCTTC
d_gene: TRBD1; v_gene: TRBV6-1; abundance: -; j_gene: TRBJ1-2; CDR3aa: CASSWTGGGYTF; CDR3nt: TGTGCCAGCAGTTGGACAGGTGGTGGCTACACCTTC
d_gene: -; v_gene: TRBV5-1; abundance: few; j_gene: TRBJ2-7; CDR3aa: CASSLPSGYEQYF; CDR3nt: TGCGCCAGCAGCTTGCCCTCGGGGTACGAGCAGTACTTC
d_gene: -; v_gene: TRBV5-1; abundance: -; j_gene: TRBJ2-1; CDR3aa: CASSLAQGGHEQFF; CDR3nt: TGCGCCAGCAGCTTGGCACAGGGCGGGCATGAGCAGTTCTTC
d_gene: -; v_gene: TRBV11-2; abundance: -; j_gene: TRBJ2-5; CDR3aa: CASSLAGFEETQYF; CDR3nt: TGTGCCAGCAGCTTAGCAGGTTTTGAAGAGACCCAGTACTTC
d_gene: -; v_gene: TRBV4-3; abundance: -; j_gene: TRBJ1-3; CDR3aa: CASSQDLQGAHNLFSGNTIYF; CDR3nt: TGCGCCAGCAGCCAAGATTTACAAGGGGCACATAACTTATTCTCTGGAAACACCATATATTTT
d_gene: -; v_gene: TRBV28; abundance: -; j_gene: TRBJ2-1; CDR3aa: CASSPQGSPADEQFF; CDR3nt: TGTGCCAGCAGTCCGCAGGGATCACCTGCGGATGAGCAGTTCTTC
d_gene: TRBD1; v_gene: TRBV5-8; abundance: -; j_gene: TRBJ1-5; CDR3aa: CASSLVETGISNQPQHF; CDR3nt: TGTGCCAGCAGCTTGGTTGAGACAGGGATTAGCAATCAGCCCCAGCATTTT
d_gene: TRBD2; v_gene: TRBV28; abundance: -; j_gene: TRBJ2-1; CDR3aa: CASSLGAGGPNEQFF; CDR3nt: TGTGCCAGCAGTTTGGGAGCGGGAGGGCCGAATGAGCAGTTCTTC
d_gene: -; v_gene: TRBV7-9; abundance: -; j_gene: TRBJ1-3; CDR3aa: CASSLSYSGNTIYF; CDR3nt: TGTGCCAGCAGCTTAAGCTACTCTGGAAACACCATATATTTT
d_gene: -; v_gene: TRBV4-1; abundance: -; j_gene: TRBJ1-5; CDR3aa: CASSRGVRDQPQHF; CDR3nt: TGCGCCAGCAGCCGAGGCGTGAGGGATCAGCCCCAGCATTTT
d_gene: -; v_gene: TRBV5-1; abundance: -; j_gene: TRBJ2-2; CDR3aa: CASSLELIQGPGELFF; CDR3nt: TGCGCCAGCAGCTTGGAGTTGATACAGGGACCCGGGGAGCTGTTTTTT
d_gene: -; v_gene: TRBV5-1; abundance: -; j_gene: TRBJ2-7; CDR3aa: CASSTEGEQYF; CDR3nt: TGCGCCAGCAGCACTGAGGGTGAGCAGTACTTC
d_gene: -; v_gene: TRBV21-1; abundance: few; j_gene: TRBJ2-7; CDR3aa: CASSPKGRGSSYEQYF; CDR3nt: TGTGCCAGCAGCCCAAAAGGCAGGGGATCGTCCTACGAGCAGTACTTC
d_gene: -; v_gene: TRBV4-1; abundance: -; j_gene: TRBJ2-2; CDR3aa: CASSQQWTAEGLELFF; CDR3nt: TGCGCCAGCAGCCAACAATGGACAGCAGAGGGATTGGAGCTGTTTTTT
d_gene: TRBD1; v_gene: TRBV19; abundance: -; j_gene: TRBJ2-7; CDR3aa: CASSPWTGRYEQYF; CDR3nt: TGTGCCAGTAGTCCATGGACAGGGCGATACGAGCAGTACTTC
d_gene: -; v_gene: TRBV28; abundance: -; j_gene: TRBJ1-2; CDR3aa: CAHTTRGASPGYIF; CDR3nt: TGTGCCCACACGACACGGGGGGCGTCGCCGGGCTACATCTTC
d_gene: -; v_gene: TRBV9; abundance: -; j_gene: TRBJ1-2; CDR3aa: CASSVTGDGYTF; CDR3nt: TGTGCCAGCAGCGTAACGGGAGACGGCTACACCTTC
d_gene: TRBD2; v_gene: TRBV7-2; abundance: -; j_gene: TRBJ2-2; CDR3aa: CASSQRGGRFGELFF; CDR3nt: TGTGCCAGCAGCCAGCGGGGGGGCCGCTTCGGGGAGCTGTTTTTT
d_gene: -; v_gene: TRBV7-9; abundance: few; j_gene: TRBJ1-4; CDR3aa: CASSLGDGNEKLFF; CDR3nt: TGTGCCAGCAGCCTAGGAGATGGTAATGAAAAACTGTTTTTT
d_gene: TRBD1; v_gene: TRBV28; abundance: -; j_gene: TRBJ2-1; CDR3aa: CASSGDREMNEQFF; CDR3nt: TGTGCCAGCAGTGGGGACAGGGAGATGAATGAGCAGTTCTTC
d_gene: TRBD1; v_gene: TRBV28; abundance: -; j_gene: TRBJ2-7; CDR3aa: CASSQGAWEQYF; CDR3nt: TGTGCCAGCAGCCAGGGGGCGTGGGAGCAGTACTTC
d_gene: -; v_gene: TRBV15; abundance: few; j_gene: TRBJ1-2; CDR3aa: CATSRDRDNLYYGYTF; CDR3nt: TGTGCCACCAGCAGAGATCGGGACAATTTGTACTATGGCTACACCTTC
d_gene: TRBD2; v_gene: TRBV5-4; abundance: -; j_gene: TRBJ2-3; CDR3aa: CASSSGLAGTGTQYF; CDR3nt: TGTGCCAGCAGCTCGGGACTAGCTGGCACAGGTACGCAGTATTTT
d_gene: TRBD1; v_gene: TRBV13; abundance: -; j_gene: TRBJ2-3; CDR3aa: CASSPDRALNTDTQYF; CDR3nt: TGTGCCAGCAGCCCCGACAGGGCCCTGAACACAGATACGCAGTATTTT
d_gene: TRBD1; v_gene: TRBV5-1; abundance: few; j_gene: TRBJ1-2; CDR3aa: CASSLAQGGSNYGYTF; CDR3nt: TGCGCCAGCAGCTTGGCCCAGGGGGGATCCAACTATGGCTACACCTTC
d_gene: -; v_gene: TRBV2; abundance: once; j_gene: TRBJ2-5; CDR3aa: CASRKDTNQETQYF; CDR3nt: TGTGCCAGCAGAAAGGACACCAACCAAGAGACCCAGTACTTC
d_gene: -; v_gene: TRBV28; abundance: -; j_gene: TRBJ2-2; CDR3aa: CAAQLSNTGELFF; CDR3nt: TGTGCCGCACAGCTGTCGAACACCGGGGAGCTGTTTTTT
d_gene: TRBD2; v_gene: TRBV7-2; abundance: few; j_gene: TRBJ2-1; CDR3aa: CASSLVGLAGGYNEQFF; CDR3nt: TGTGCCAGCAGCTTAGTGGGGCTAGCGGGGGGGTACAATGAGCAGTTCTTC
d_gene: -; v_gene: TRBV9; abundance: -; j_gene: TRBJ2-2; CDR3aa: CASGVVLTGELFF; CDR3nt: TGTGCCAGCGGGGTAGTTCTAACCGGGGAGCTGTTTTTT
d_gene: -; v_gene: TRBV10-3; abundance: medium-sized; j_gene: TRBJ1-1; CDR3aa: CAIKGGKNTEAFF; CDR3nt: TGTGCCATCAAAGGGGGTAAGAACACTGAAGCTTTCTTT
d_gene: -; v_gene: TRBV29-1; abundance: -; j_gene: TRBJ2-7; CDR3aa: CSVDGDSHEQYF; CDR3nt: TGCAGCGTTGATGGTGACAGTCACGAGCAGTACTTC
d_gene: -; v_gene: TRBV4-2; abundance: -; j_gene: TRBJ2-3; CDR3aa: CASSRLDSGHTDTQYF; CDR3nt: TGTGCCAGCAGCCGCTTGGACTCAGGTCACACAGATACGCAGTATTTT
d_gene: -; v_gene: TRBV28; abundance: few; j_gene: TRBJ1-4; CDR3aa: CASSLTSGIGDEKLFF; CDR3nt: TGTGCCAGCAGTCTAACTTCAGGGATCGGCGATGAAAAACTGTTTTTT
d_gene: -; v_gene: TRBV29-1; abundance: -; j_gene: TRBJ1-1; CDR3aa: CSVAGTFEAFF; CDR3nt: TGCAGCGTCGCCGGGACATTTGAAGCTTTCTTT
d_gene: -; v_gene: TRBV6-1; abundance: -; j_gene: TRBJ2-6; CDR3aa: CASSEITVSGANVLTF; CDR3nt: TGTGCCAGCAGTGAAATCACGGTCTCTGGGGCCAACGTCCTGACTTTC
d_gene: TRBD1; v_gene: TRBV4-2; abundance: -; j_gene: TRBJ2-2; CDR3aa: CASSQAGGPGELFF; CDR3nt: TGTGCCAGCAGCCAGGCAGGGGGCCCCGGGGAGCTGTTTTTT